This TCR beta chain was retrieved from a study of molecular identifiers for immune sequencing clone quantification. This CDR3 is built from 11 residues. The germline V gene encodes CDR1 SGHRS and CDR2 YFSETQ. Comment on this clonotype: A much larger clone lies a single base off, so this may be a read error.

TCRdb reprocessed the PCR reads with MiXCR, giving one entry per CDR3 protein. In the table there are about half a million distinct CDR3 sequences, about 21% of which are singletons. The genes are TRBV5-1 and TRBJ2-1; D gene uncertain. The TCR originated in a human donor in good health. Some libraries in this study had Jurkat cell RNA spiked in. What was sequenced was naive CD8+ T cells from blood, with Jurkat cell RNA spiked in. Stated subset: FACS-sorted CD8+CD4-CCR7+CD45RA+ naive T cells. This chain's CDR3 is CASSQPGERFF. Written as DNA, the CDR3 is TGCGCCAGCAGCCAACCTGGCGAGCGGTTCTTC.